This T cell receptor (beta chain) derives from a study of identifying expanded T cells in peripheral blood (dated by TCRdb to between 2017 and 2020). Regarding the complete study: Separate aliquots of the same genomic DNA pool were sequenced to produce technical replicates, and four replicates were compared in pairs. Overall study results and their limits: The binomial model flagged around 1.2 differentially abundant clones between technical replicates, compared with about 16 over two weeks and 19 over around 4 weeks. Both the number of clones called differentially abundant and the false-positive rate were significantly reduced by the beta-binomial model across all healthy-donor time intervals. The authors expected that biological variance in healthy repertoires might rise further over much longer intervals, such as months to years. Across all healthy donors, variance in clone template counts between approximately 2-week samples was found to increase significantly with total template count.

TCRbeta CDR3 regions were profiled with the immunoSEQ Assay using bias-controlled multiplex PCR amplification of genomic DNA. In the source study's methods: The absolute abundance of each unique TCRbeta CDR3 region was quantified after sequences were collapsed and filtered. Differential abundance was tested with a binomial (Fisher-equivalent) model and with a beta-binomial model adding time-dependent variance fitted from healthy donors. Clones with fewer than 5 combined templates were removed, and a clone was called differentially abundant if the clone's Benjamini-Hochberg FDR was below 0.01. Using the form v = (b*log(k)+a)^2, the beta-binomial variance was modeled as a function of the total template count across the two samples. TCRdb's version of the immuneACCESS table is confined to in-frame rearrangements and falls short of the full clone set. An unresolved V gene accounts for under half of the shortfall where checked; the remainder is of unknown origin. Clone size and V and J calls were adopted from that table, with D and trimming inferred from the DNA. Recorded for this sample are around 130,000 clones; about 86% of them occurred a single time. The top ten constitute 8.4% of the sample.

Via the germline V gene, CDR1 is SGHAT and CDR2 FQNNGV. Reading from cysteine to phenylalanine, the CDR3 counts 16 amino acids. Just CDR3 DNA is preserved here, 48 bases in frame from base 1. The germline ends are 14 bases apart after V is trimmed by 1 base and J by 5 bases. No immune events, such as infections, were documented for the healthy donors during the collection period. Blood repertoires from healthy donors were used as a training cohort for calibrating time-dependent variance in a beta-binomial model of differential abundance of T-cell clones. There were roughly 10 healthy donors in the training cohort, of whom 3 were female and 7 were male. On average the donors were around 44 years old, and their ages spanned about 29 to 65 years. Whole blood from each healthy donor was obtained from a commercial supplier and was collected at three time points around 15 days apart. For immunosequencing, genomic DNA was extracted from unsorted whole blood.

Points on this clone: The antigen it binds to is not known. Per-base quality was not reported, and no clone a single base away is much larger than it.

The sequence is built from TRBV11-2 and TRBJ1-4; the D gene is perhaps TRBD1, on 5 matching bases. The sample comprised blood. This clonotype was sampled from a person between 18 and 75 years old in good health. This receptor carries the CDR3 CASSLAPGRRNEKLFF. The nucleotide sequence is given as TGTGCCAGCAGCTTAGCGCCGGGACGTAGGAATGAAAAACTGTTTTTT.